Listed below are T cell receptor beta chains from one sample, sequenced in a study of T cells in Graves' hyperthyroidism and ophthalmopathy. TCRdb reprocessed the multiplex PCR reads with MiXCR, giving one entry per CDR3 protein. The sample has roughly 93,000 distinct CDR3 sequences, approximately 42% seen once. Sequences were obtained from peripheral blood or thyroid tissue (not recorded which). These receptor sequences come from a woman in her twenties or thirties with Graves' hyperthyroidism. Both conserved end residues are part of each CDR3. The D gene is left open where the match is weak. Clone size is shown for a subset of rows, as once, few, many or a class of expanded clone.

cdr3_length,d_call,v_call,j_call,clone_size,cdr3_nt,cdr3_aa
16,.,TRBV10-2,TRBJ2-3,.,TGCGCCAGCAGCCAGACGGTATCATCCATCCCAGATACGCAGTATTTT,CASSQTVSSIPDTQYF
11,.,TRBV24-1,TRBJ2-3,many,TGTGCCACCAGTACCGGGGTTACGCAGTATTTT,CATSTGVTQYF
16,.,TRBV24-1,TRBJ2-3,.,TGTGCCACCCGATCGGGCGCGGACTCTAGCACAGATACGCAGTATTTT,CATRSGADSSTDTQYF
15,TRBD1,TRBV7-8,TRBJ1-1,many,TGTGCCAGCAGCCTGCCGGGACAGCAGAACACTGAAGCTTTCTTT,CASSLPGQQNTEAFF
17,.,TRBV25-1,TRBJ2-2,many,TGTGCCAGCAGTGACGGTTATGGAACAGTTCACACCGGGGAGCTGTTTTTT,CASSDGYGTVHTGELFF
13,.,TRBV25-1,TRBJ1-5,many,TGTGCCAACCCGGGAGGTAGCAATCAGCCCCAGCATTTT,CANPGGSNQPQHF
14,.,TRBV7-9,TRBJ1-6,.,TGTGCCAGCAGCGATCCCCAGGGCAGTTCACCCCTCCACTTT,CASSDPQGSSPLHF
14,.,TRBV5-1,TRBJ2-5,many,TGCGCCAGCAGCACTTCGACCCAAGAAGAGACCCAGTACTTC,CASSTSTQEETQYF
15,.,TRBV5-1,TRBJ2-7,many,TGCGCCAGCAGCTTAATGACCGGTGGCTCCTACGAGCAGTACTTC,CASSLMTGGSYEQYF
15,TRBD2,TRBV7-3,TRBJ2-5,.,TGTGCCAGCAGTCCTGGATGGGGGACTAGGGAGACCCAGTACTTC,CASSPGWGTRETQYF
12,.,TRBV27,TRBJ1-6,many,TGTGCCAGCAGACGTGGCGGTTCACCCCTCCACTTT,CASRRGGSPLHF
18,.,TRBV7-6,TRBJ1-5,many,TGTGCCAGCAGCTTAGAGGTCGGGTCTGGTCCGGGCAATCAGCCCCAGCATTTT,CASSLEVGSGPGNQPQHF
13,.,TRBV9,TRBJ1-4,.,TGTGCCAGCAGTTCAGAGGCGTTTGAAAAACTGTTTTTC,CASSSEAFEKLFF
14,TRBD2,TRBV28,TRBJ2-7,.,TGTGCCAGCAGGGGGAGGGGCGGGACCTACGAGCAGTACTTC,CASRGRGGTYEQYF
15,.,TRBV3-1,TRBJ2-7,many,TGTGCCAGCAGCCAAGTGGGGCGGTACTCCTACGAGCAGTACTTC,CASSQVGRYSYEQYF